This T cell receptor beta chain was recorded in a study of OX40 agonist ivuxolimab in advanced cancers. The length of the CDR3 is 16 residues. From germline, CDR1 is SGDLS and CDR2 YYNGEE. Trimming cost V 0 bases and J 1 base, with 13 bases left between them. Clones were sequenced by immunoSEQ multiplex PCR, and TCRdb holds only the in-frame ones, with some missing. The table records fewer than 85,000 clones, 92% of them present only once. The sequence was collected from an adult with an advanced solid tumor such as melanoma, head and neck, liver or kidney cancer. Source: CD4+ or CD8+ T cells sorted from blood, taken in a trial of the OX40 agonist ivuxolimab. The chain joins TRBV9 to TRBJ1-1; D possibly corresponds to TRBD1 (6 bases). The CDR3 sequence is CASSVEPQGWNTEAFF. CDR3 nucleotide sequence: TGTGCCAGCAGCGTAGAACCTCAGGGGTGGAACACTGAAGCTTTCTTT.